The rows below give T cell receptor beta chains drawn from one sample of a study of OX40 agonist ivuxolimab in advanced cancers. The assay was immunoSEQ multiplex PCR, and TCRdb's table has in-frame clones only and misses some. The sample lists some 80,000 clones, about 84% occurring once. The sample here was CD4+ or CD8+ T cells sorted from blood, taken in a trial of the OX40 agonist ivuxolimab. The origin of the receptors is an adult with an advanced solid tumor such as melanoma, head and neck, liver or kidney cancer. Each CDR3 is given with its conserved first and last residue. The order of the fields is CDR3 length, J gene, V gene, D gene, CDR3 protein. The D gene is left open where the match is weak.

16	TRBJ1-1	TRBV4-1	-	CASSQVQGPMNTEAFF
15	TRBJ2-1	TRBV7-3	-	CASSPGQSGSNEQFF
14	TRBJ2-1	TRBV6-1	TRBD1	CASSKDRVRNEQFF
16	TRBJ2-4	TRBV4-1	-	CASSQDPARLKNIQYF
18	TRBJ2-6	TRBV5-1	-	CASSLTGFPSSGANVLTF
14	TRBJ2-1	TRBV21-1	-	CASSKERAPHEKFF
15	TRBJ1-2	TRBV4-2	-	CASSQVGANGDGYTF
15	TRBJ2-3	TRBV11-2	TRBD2	CASSLLAGGTDTQYF
16	TRBJ2-5	TRBV7-3	TRBD2	CASSSTGTSGQETQYF
12	TRBJ1-1	TRBV18	-	CASAIRTTEAFF
16	TRBJ2-5	TRBV10-3	-	CAISEFLRTDQETQYF
12	TRBJ2-1	TRBV2	-	CASSERSHEQFF
14	TRBJ2-1	TRBV4-1	-	CASSQDGGFYEQFF
17	TRBJ1-1	TRBV9	TRBD1	CASSVETGGKSDTEAFF
14	TRBJ2-1	TRBV19	-	CASRGMSSYNEQFF
15	TRBJ1-3	TRBV4-1	-	CASSQEGGPGNTIYF
11	TRBJ1-2	TRBV7-9	-	CASSFGAGYTF
12	TRBJ1-1	TRBV7-8	-	CASSGGGTEAFF
12	TRBJ2-2	TRBV19	-	CASREESGELFF
13	TRBJ1-2	TRBV29-1	-	CSGSTADNYGYTF